This TCR beta chain was retrieved from a study of T cell repertoires in cytomegalovirus infection. For the study at large: Shared public TCR beta signatures pointed to both CMV infection and a matching HLA type.

The germline V gene encodes CDR1 SGHVS and CDR2 FNYEAQ. The CDR3 length is 16 residues. Trimming cost V 5 bases and J 2 bases, with 18 bases left between them. Via MiXCR, TCRdb re-called the reads, giving one row per CDR3 protein. The top ten hold about an eighth of the sample, which has some 940,000 distinct CDR3 sequences, around 30% seen once. A remark on this clonotype: What it recognizes is unknown.

Study observations and caveats: Dominating the ex vivo response were HLA-C-restricted CMV-specific TCR beta clonotypes. Carriers of CMV and the relevant HLA type were discriminated by public TCR beta frequency.

This chain links TRBV7-6 with TRBJ1-1; D is undetermined. This material consisted of cultured CD8+ T cells from PBMCs, taken from culture after CMV antigen stimulation. The TCR was taken from a human donor in good health (CMV status not recorded). Some clones in this sample may be carry-over from other donors' samples. The CDR3 loop reads CASSVEFGLTNTEAFF. Written as DNA, the CDR3 is TGTGCCAGCAGCGTAGAGTTTGGTTTAACTAACACTGAAGCTTTCTTT.